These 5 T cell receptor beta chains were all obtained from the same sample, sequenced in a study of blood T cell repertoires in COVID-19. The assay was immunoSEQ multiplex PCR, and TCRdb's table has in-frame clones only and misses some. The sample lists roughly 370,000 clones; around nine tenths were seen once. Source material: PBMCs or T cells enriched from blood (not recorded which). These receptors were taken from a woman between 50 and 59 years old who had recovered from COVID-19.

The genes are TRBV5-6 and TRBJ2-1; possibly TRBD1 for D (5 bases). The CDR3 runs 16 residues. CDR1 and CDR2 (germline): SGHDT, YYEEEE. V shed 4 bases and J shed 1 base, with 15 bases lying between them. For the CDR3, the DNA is TGTGCCAGCAGCCCGATCAGGGATGGGTCCTACAATGAGCAGTTCTTC. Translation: CASSPIRDGSYNEQFF.

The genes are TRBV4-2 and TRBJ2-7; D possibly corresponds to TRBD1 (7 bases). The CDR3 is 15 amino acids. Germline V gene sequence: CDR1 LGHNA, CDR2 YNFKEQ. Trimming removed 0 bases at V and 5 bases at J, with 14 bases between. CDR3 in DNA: TGTGCCAGCAGCCAAGATCTCGCAGGGGGGAACGAGCAGTACTTC. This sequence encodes CASSQDLAGGNEQYF.

DNA of the CDR3: TGTGCCAGCAGCCAGCAGAGGGGGCGCGGGACCGGGGAGCTGTTTTTT. Its protein is CASSQQRGRGTGELFF. The chain recombines TRBV3-1 (or the pseudogene TRBV3-2) with TRBJ2-2; TRBD1 agrees at 7 bases. Looked up from germline, CDR1 is LGHDT and CDR2 is YNNKEL (reference sequence). V lost 3 bases and J lost 5; bases outside the gene matches: 9. This CDR3 has 16 amino acids.

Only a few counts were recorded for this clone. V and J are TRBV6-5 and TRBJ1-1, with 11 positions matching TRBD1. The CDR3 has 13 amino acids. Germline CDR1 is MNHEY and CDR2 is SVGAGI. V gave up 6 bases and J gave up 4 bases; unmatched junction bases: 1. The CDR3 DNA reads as TGTGCCAGCAGAGGACAGGGGGCCACTGAAGCTTTCTTT. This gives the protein CASRGQGATEAFF.

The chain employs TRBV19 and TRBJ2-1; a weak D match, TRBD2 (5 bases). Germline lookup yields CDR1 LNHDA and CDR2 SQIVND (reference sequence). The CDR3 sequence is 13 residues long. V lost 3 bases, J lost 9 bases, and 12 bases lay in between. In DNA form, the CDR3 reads TGTGCCAGTAGTATCCTTGCGGGCGGTGAGCAGTTCTTC. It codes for CASSILAGGEQFF. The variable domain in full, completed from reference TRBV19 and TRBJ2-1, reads DGGITQSPKYLFRKEGQNVTLSCEQNLNHDAMYWYRQDPGQGLRLIYYSQIVNDFQKGDIAEGYSVSREKKESFPLTVTSAQKNPTAFYLCASSILAGGEQFFGPGTRLTVL.